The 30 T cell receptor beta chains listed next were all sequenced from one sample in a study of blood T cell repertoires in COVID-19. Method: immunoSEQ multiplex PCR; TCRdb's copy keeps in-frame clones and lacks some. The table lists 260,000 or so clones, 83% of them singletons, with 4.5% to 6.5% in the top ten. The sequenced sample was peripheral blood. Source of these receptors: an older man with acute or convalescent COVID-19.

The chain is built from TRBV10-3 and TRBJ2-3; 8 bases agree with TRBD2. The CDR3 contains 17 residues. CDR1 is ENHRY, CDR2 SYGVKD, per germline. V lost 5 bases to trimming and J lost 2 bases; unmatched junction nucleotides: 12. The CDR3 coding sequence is TGTGCCATCAGTCCCCAAGCGGGAGCGGGGAACACAGATACGCAGTATTTT. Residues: CAISPQAGAGNTDTQYF.

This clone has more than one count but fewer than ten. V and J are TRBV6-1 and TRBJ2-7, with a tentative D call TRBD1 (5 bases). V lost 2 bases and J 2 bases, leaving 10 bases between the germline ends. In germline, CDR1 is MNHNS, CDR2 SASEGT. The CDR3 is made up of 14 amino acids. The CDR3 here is CASSESTDPYEQYF. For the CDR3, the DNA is TGTGCCAGCAGTGAATCGACAGATCCCTACGAGCAGTACTTC.

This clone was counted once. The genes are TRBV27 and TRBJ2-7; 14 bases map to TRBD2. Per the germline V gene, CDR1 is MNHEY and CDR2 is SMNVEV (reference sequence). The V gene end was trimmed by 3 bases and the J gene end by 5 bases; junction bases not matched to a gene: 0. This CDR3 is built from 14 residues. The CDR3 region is CASSLGLAGDEQYF. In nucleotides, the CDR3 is TGTGCCAGCAGTTTGGGACTAGCGGGAGACGAGCAGTACTTC.

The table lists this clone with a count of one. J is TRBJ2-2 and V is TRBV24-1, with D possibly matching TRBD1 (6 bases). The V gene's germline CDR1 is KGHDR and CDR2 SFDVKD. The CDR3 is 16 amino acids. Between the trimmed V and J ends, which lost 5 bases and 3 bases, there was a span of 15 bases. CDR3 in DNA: TGTGCCACCAGTGCCCCGACAGGATATGACACCGGGGAGCTGTTTTTT. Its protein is CATSAPTGYDTGELFF.

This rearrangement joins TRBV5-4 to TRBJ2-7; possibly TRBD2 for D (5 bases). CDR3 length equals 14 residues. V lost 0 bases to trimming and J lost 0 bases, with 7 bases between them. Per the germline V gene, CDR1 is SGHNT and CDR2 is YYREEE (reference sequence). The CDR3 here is CASSLVGSSYEQYF. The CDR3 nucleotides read TGTGCCAGCAGCTTGGTTGGGAGCTCCTACGAGCAGTACTTC.

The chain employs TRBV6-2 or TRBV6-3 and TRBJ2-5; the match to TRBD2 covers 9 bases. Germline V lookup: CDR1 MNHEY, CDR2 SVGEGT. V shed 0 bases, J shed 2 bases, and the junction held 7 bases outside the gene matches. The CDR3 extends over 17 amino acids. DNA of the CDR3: TGTGCCAGCAGTTACTCGCTTTCTGCGGGGGGGCAAGAGACCCAGTACTTC. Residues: CASSYSLSAGGQETQYF.

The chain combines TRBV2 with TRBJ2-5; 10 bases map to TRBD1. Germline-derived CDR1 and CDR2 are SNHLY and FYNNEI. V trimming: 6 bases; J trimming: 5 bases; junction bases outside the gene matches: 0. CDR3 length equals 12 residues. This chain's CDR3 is CASRDRGETQYF. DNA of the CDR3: TGTGCCAGCAGGGACAGGGGGGAGACCCAGTACTTC.

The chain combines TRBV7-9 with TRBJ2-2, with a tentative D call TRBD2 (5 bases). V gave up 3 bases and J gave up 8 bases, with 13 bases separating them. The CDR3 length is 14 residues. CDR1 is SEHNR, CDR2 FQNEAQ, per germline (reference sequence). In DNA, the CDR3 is TGTGCCAGCAGCTTTTTTGAGGGTTCTGGGGAGCTGTTTTTT. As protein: CASSFFEGSGELFF.

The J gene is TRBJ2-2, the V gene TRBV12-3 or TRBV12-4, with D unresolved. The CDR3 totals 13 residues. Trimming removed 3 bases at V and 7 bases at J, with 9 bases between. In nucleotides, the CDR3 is TGTGCCAGCAGTTTGTCCCCCAGCGGGGAGCTGTTTTTT. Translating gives CASSLSPSGELFF.

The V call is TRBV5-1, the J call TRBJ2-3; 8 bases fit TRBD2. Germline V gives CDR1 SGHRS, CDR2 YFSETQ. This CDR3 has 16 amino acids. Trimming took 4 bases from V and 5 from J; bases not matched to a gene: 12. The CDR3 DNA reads TGCGCCAGCAGCCCCGAGGGAGCGGGAGCCGGAGATACGCAGTATTTT. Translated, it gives CASSPEGAGAGDTQYF.

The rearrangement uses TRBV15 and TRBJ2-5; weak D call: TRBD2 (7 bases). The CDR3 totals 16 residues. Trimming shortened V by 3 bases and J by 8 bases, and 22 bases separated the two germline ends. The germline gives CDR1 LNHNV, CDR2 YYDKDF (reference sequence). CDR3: CATSSGRGGASDTQYF. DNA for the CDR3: TGTGCCACCAGCAGCGGTAGGGGGGGCGCTTCAGACACCCAGTACTTC. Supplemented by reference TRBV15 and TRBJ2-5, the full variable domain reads DAMVIQNPRYQVTQFGKPVTLSCSQTLNHNVMYWYQQKSSQAPKLLFHYYDKDFNNEADTPDNFQSRRPNTSFCFLDIRSPGLGDTAMYLCATSSGRGGASDTQYFGPGTRLLVL.

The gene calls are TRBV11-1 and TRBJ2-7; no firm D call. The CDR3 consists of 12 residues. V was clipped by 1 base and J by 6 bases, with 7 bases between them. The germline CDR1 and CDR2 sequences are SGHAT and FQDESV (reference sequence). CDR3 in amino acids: CASSLEVGEQYF. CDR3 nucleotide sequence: TGTGCCAGCAGCTTAGAAGTCGGCGAGCAGTACTTC. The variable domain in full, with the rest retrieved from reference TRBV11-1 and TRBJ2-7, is EAEVAQSPRYKITEKSQAVAFWCDPISGHATLYWYRQILGQGPELLVQFQDESVVDDSQLPKDRFSAERLKGVDSTLKIQPAELGDSAMYLCASSLEVGEQYFGPGTRLTVT.

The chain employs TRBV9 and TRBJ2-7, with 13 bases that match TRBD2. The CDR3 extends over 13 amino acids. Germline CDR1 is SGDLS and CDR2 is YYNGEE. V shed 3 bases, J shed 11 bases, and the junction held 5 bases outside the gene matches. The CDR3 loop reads CASSGGLAGTEYF. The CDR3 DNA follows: TGTGCCAGCAGCGGGGGACTAGCGGGGACGGAGTACTTC.

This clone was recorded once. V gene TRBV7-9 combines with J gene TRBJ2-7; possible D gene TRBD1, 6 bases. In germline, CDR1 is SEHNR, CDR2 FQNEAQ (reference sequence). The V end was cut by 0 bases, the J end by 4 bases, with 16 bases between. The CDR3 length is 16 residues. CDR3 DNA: TGTGCCAGCAGCTTAGCGCATGGGGGCTCGGCGTACGAGCAGTACTTC. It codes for CASSLAHGGSAYEQYF. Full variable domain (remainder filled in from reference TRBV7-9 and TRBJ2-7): DTGVSQNPRHKITKRGQNVTFRCDPISEHNRLYWYRQTLGQGPEFLTYFQNEAQLEKSRLLSDRFSAERPKGSFSTLEIQRTEQGDSAMYLCASSLAHGGSAYEQYFGPGTRLTVT.

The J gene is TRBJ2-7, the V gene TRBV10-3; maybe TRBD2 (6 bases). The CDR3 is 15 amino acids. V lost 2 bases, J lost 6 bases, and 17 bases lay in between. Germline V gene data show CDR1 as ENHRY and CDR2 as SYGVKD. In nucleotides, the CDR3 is TGTGCCATCAGTGAGGCGGAGGGGCGCATGTCCGAGCAGTACTTC. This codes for CAISEAEGRMSEQYF.

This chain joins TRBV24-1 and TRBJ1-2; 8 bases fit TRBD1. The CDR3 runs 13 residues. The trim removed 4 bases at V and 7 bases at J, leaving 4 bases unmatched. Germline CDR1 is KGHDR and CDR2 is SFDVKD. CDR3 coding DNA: TGTGCCACCAGTGAGGCGGACAGGGCTGGCTACACCTTC. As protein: CATSEADRAGYTF.

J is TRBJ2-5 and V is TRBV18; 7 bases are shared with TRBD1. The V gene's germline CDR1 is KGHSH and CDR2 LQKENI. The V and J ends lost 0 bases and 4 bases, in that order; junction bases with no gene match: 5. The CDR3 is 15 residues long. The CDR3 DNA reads TGTGCCAGCTCACCACCCCACAGGGGCGGAGAGACCCAGTACTTC. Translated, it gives CASSPPHRGGETQYF.

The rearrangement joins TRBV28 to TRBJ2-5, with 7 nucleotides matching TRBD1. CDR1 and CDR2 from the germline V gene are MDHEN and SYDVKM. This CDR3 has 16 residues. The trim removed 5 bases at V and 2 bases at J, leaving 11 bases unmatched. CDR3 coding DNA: TGTGCCAGCAGTCCACAGGGACAGCCAGTTCAAGAGACCCAGTACTTC. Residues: CASSPQGQPVQETQYF.

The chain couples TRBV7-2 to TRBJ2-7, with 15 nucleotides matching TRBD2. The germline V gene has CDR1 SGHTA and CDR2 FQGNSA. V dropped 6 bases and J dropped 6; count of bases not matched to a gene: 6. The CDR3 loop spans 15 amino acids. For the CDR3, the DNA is TGTGCCAGCAGGTCACCGGGACTAGCGGGAGGCGAGCAGTACTTC. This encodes CASRSPGLAGGEQYF.

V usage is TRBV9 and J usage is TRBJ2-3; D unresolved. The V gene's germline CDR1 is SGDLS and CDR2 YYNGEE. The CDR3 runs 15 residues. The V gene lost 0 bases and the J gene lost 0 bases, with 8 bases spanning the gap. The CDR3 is CASSVVGLSTDTQYF. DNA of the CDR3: TGTGCCAGCAGCGTAGTGGGCCTTAGCACAGATACGCAGTATTTT.

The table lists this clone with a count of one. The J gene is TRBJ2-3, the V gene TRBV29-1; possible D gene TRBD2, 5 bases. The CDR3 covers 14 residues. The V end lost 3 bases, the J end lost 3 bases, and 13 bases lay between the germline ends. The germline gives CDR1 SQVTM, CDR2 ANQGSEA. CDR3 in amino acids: CSVDSRAGTDTQYF. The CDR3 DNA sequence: TGCAGCGTTGATTCGAGGGCAGGTACAGATACGCAGTATTTT.

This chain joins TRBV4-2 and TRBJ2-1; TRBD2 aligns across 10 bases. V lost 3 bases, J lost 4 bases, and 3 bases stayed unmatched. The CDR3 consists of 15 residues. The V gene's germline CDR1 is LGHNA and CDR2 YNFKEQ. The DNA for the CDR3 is TGTGCCAGCAGCCAGGGGACTAGCGAGTACAATGAGCAGTTCTTC. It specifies CASSQGTSEYNEQFF.

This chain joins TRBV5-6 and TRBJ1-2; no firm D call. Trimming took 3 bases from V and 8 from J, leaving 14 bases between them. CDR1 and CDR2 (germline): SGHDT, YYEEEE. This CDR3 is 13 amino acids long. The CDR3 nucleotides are TGTGCCAGCAGCTACCGTCAGGCGCTCGGCTACACCTTC. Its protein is CASSYRQALGYTF.

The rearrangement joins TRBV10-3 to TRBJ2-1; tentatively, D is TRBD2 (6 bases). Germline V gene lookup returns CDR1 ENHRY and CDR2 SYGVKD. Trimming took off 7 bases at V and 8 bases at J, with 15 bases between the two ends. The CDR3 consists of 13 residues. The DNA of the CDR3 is TGTGCCATCACCCCCGGGACTGGTTATGAGCAGTTCTTC. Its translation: CAITPGTGYEQFF.

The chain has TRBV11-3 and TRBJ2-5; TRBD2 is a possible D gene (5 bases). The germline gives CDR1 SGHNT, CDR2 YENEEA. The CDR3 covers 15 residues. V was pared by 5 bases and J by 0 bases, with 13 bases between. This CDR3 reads CASSMGRRYQETQYF. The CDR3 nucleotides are TGTGCCAGCAGCATGGGCAGGAGGTACCAAGAGACCCAGTACTTC.

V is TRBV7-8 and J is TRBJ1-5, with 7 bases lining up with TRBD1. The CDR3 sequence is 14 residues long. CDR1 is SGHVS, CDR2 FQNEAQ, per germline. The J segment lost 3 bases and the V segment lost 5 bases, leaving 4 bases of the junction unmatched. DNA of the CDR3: TGTGCCAGCAGCATGGACAGGTACAATCAGCCCCAGCATTTT. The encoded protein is CASSMDRYNQPQHF. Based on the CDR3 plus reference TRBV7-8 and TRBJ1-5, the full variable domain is GAGVSQSPRYKVAKRGQDVALRCDPISGHVSLFWYQQALGQGPEFLTYFQNEAQLDKSGLPSDRFFAERPEGSVSTLKIQRTQQEDSAVYLCASSMDRYNQPQHFGDGTRLSIL.

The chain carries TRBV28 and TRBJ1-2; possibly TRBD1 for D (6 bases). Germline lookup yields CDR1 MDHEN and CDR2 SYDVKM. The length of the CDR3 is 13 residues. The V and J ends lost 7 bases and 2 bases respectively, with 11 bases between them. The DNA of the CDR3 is TGTGCCAGCAAGGCGACAGGAAACTATGGCTACACCTTC. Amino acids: CASKATGNYGYTF.

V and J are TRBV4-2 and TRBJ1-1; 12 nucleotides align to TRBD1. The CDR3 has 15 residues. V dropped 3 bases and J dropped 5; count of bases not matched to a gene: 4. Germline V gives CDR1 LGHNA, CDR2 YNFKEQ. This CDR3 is CASSQPGQGATEAFF. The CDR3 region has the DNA TGTGCCAGCAGCCAGCCGGGACAGGGGGCTACTGAAGCTTTCTTT.

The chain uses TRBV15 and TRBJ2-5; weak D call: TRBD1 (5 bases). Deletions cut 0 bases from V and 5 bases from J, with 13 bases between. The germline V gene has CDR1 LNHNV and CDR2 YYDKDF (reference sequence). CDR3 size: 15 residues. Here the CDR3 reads CATSRDRGLGETQYF. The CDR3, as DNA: TGTGCCACCAGCAGAGATAGGGGCCTCGGGGAGACCCAGTACTTC.

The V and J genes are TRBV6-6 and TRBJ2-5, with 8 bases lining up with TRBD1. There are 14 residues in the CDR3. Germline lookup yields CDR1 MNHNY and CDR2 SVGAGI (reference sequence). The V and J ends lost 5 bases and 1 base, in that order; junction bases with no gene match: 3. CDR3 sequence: CASSPGQGQETQYF. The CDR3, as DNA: TGTGCCAGCAGTCCAGGACAGGGCCAAGAGACCCAGTACTTC.